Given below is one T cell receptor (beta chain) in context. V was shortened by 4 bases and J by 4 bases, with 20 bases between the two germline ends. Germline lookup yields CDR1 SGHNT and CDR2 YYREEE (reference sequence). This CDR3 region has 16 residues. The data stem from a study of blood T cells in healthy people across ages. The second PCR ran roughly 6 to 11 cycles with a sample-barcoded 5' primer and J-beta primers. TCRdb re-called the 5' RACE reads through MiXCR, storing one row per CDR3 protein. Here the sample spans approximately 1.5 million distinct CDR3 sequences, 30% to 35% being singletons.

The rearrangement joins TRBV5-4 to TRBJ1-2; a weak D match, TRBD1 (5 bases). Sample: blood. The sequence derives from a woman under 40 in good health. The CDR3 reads CASSERDSRVGYGYTF. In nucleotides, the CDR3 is TGTGCCAGCAGCGAGAGGGACTCGAGGGTTGGCTATGGCTACACCTTC.